This T cell receptor beta chain was identified during a study of T cells in Graves' hyperthyroidism and ophthalmopathy. The germline gives CDR1 SEHNR, CDR2 FQNEAQ (reference sequence). Trimming pared 2 bases from V and 0 bases from J, leaving 26 bases between. The CDR3 covers 21 residues. The TCR beta CDR3 regions underwent amplification using RNA transcripts as the source. A set of HTBI primers served as the primers for a first-round RT-PCR of the TCR CDR3. TCRdb fed the multiplex PCR reads into MiXCR, producing one record per CDR3 protein. Among roughly 600,000 distinct CDR3 sequences listed, about 14% were seen once.

The sequence was collected from a woman aged 45-65 years with Graves' ophthalmopathy. Sequenced input: blood. The J gene is TRBJ2-1, the V gene TRBV7-9; D possibly corresponds to TRBD2 (6 bases). CDR3 sequence: CASSLPNGGGGKSFSYNEQFF. The CDR3 bases are TGTGCCAGCAGCTTACCCAATGGAGGCGGCGGGAAATCGTTCTCCTACAATGAGCAGTTCTTC.